This T cell receptor (beta chain) appears in the sequencing data of a study of CD8+ T cells in alopecia areata. The treatment denotes: oral pan-JAK inhibitor, 5-10 mg twice daily. Extracted RNA was reverse transcribed into cDNA, the sequencing template. Assay used: immunoSEQ multiplex PCR; TCRdb lists only in-frame clones, some missing. Of roughly 210,000 clones detected, less than 50% appear once; the ten largest clones hold about 2.4%. V dropped 4 bases and J dropped 5; count of bases not matched to a gene: 6. This CDR3 has 15 amino acids. CDR1 is GTSNPN and CDR2 is SVGIG in the germline V gene (reference sequence).

This specimen was CD4+ T cells sorted from blood, taken at approximately week 36, from a patient treated with tofacitinib. The rearrangement joins TRBV30 to TRBJ2-2; 11 bases are shared with TRBD2. The TCR comes from a human donor with alopecia areata. The CDR3 sequence is CAWTSGRRRTGELFF. The CDR3 DNA sequence: TGTGCCTGGACTAGCGGGAGGAGGAGAACCGGGGAGCTGTTTTTT.